The following is a TCR beta chain sequence with its context. This entry belongs to a study of Ad26.COV2.S vaccination and SARS-CoV-2 variants. Produced via immunoSEQ multiplex PCR; TCRdb's table is partial and in-frame only. The sample has about 350,000 clones; 88% are singletons. The ends lost 2 bases at V and 3 bases at J; junction bases unmatched: 13. The length of the CDR3 is 18 residues. Germline CDR1 MNHEY, CDR2 SMNVEV (reference sequence). Documented treatment: some 19 received Ad26.COV2.S at low or high dose, single or two shots; 5 received placebo; per-sample allocation not given. Each sample was drawn 63 days after the first injection (of vaccine or placebo).

The rearrangement joins TRBV27 to TRBJ2-1, with 7 bases identical to TRBD1. The sequences come from peripheral blood, collected in a trial of Ad26.COV2.S vaccine versus placebo. The TCR was taken from a person between 18 and 60 years old who received the Ad26.COV2.S COVID-19 vaccine or a placebo. The CDR3 DNA follows: TGTGCCAGCAGTTTAAGGGGGCCGCCCTCAAGCTACTACAATGAGCAGTTCTTC. It yields the protein CASSLRGPPSSYYNEQFF.